Each of the 30 T cell receptor beta chains below was sequenced from the same sample in a study of blood T cell repertoires in COVID-19. Profiled with immunoSEQ multiplex PCR; TCRdb holds only in-frame clones, not every one. The sample includes 99,000 or so clones, 81% of them seen just once. Source material: peripheral blood. The receptors derive from a man at least 80 years old with acute or convalescent COVID-19.

V gene TRBV4-1 combines with J gene TRBJ1-1, with 9 bases that match TRBD1. Germline trimming cut 0 bases from V and 8 bases from J; bases unmatched to any gene: 4. The germline CDR1 and CDR2 sequences are MGHRA and YSYEKL. This CDR3 has 14 residues. CDR3 coding DNA: TGCGCCAGCAGCCAAGAATCACAGGGGGCAGAAGCTTTCTTT. Translating it yields CASSQESQGAEAFF.

J is TRBJ2-1 and V is TRBV3-1 (or the pseudogene TRBV3-2); 8 bases are shared with TRBD2. With 6 bases clipped from V and 8 bases from J, the junction kept 6 bases outside the gene matches. CDR3 length: 13 residues. CDR1 LGHDT and CDR2 YNNKEL come from the germline V gene (reference sequence). Here the CDR3 reads CASSILAGDEQFF. CDR3 nucleotides: TGTGCCAGCAGTATTCTAGCGGGCGATGAGCAGTTCTTC.

The chain carries TRBV5-1 and TRBJ2-1; no clear D gene. The length of the CDR3 is 12 residues. Trimming removed 1 base at V and 12 bases at J, with 11 bases between. Per the germline V gene, CDR1 is SGHRS and CDR2 is YFSETQ. This chain's CDR3 is CASSLPGFPQFF. For the CDR3, the DNA is TGCGCCAGCAGCTTGCCTGGCTTTCCGCAGTTCTTC.

The chain joins TRBV4-1 to TRBJ1-5; TRBD1 aligns across 7 bases. With V trimmed by 3 bases and J by 6 bases, 5 bases remained unmatched. This CDR3 contains 14 residues. Germline lookup yields CDR1 MGHRA and CDR2 YSYEKL. CDR3 bases: TGCGCCAGCAGCCACCAGACAGGGTTTCAGCCCCAGCATTTT. It is translated as CASSHQTGFQPQHF.

CDR3 sequence reads: CSVELGQGGDTQYF. DNA of the CDR3: TGCAGCGTTGAACTTGGACAGGGGGGGGATACGCAGTATTTT. V usage is TRBV29-1 and J usage is TRBJ2-3; 10 bases are shared with TRBD1. J gave up 6 bases and V 2 bases, and 5 bases lay outside the gene matches. This CDR3 has 14 amino acids. The germline V gene encodes CDR1 SQVTM and CDR2 ANQGSEA.

This clone was recorded a few times. The chain joins TRBV29-1 to TRBJ2-7; TRBD1 aligns across 9 bases. Trimming cost V 3 bases and J 3 bases; bases outside gene matches: 3. The germline V gene encodes CDR1 SQVTM and CDR2 ANQGSEA. The CDR3 consists of 13 residues. In nucleotides, the CDR3 is TGCAGCGTTGAGGGGACAGGGCTCTACGAGCAGTACTTC. It translates to CSVEGTGLYEQYF.

This chain uses TRBV11-3 with TRBJ1-1, with D hard to call. There are 13 residues in the CDR3. Between the trimmed V and J ends, which lost 1 base and 5 bases, there was a span of 8 bases. Germline-derived CDR1 and CDR2 are SGHNT and YENEEA. Here the CDR3 DNA reads TGTGCCAGCAGCTTAGGAGGTCGGACTGAAGCTTTCTTT. Amino acids: CASSLGGRTEAFF.

CDR3 amino acids: CASSPTLGQGSGGNQPQHF. For the CDR3, the DNA is TGTGCCAGCTCACCAACGTTGGGACAGGGGTCGGGAGGCAATCAGCCCCAGCATTTT. The J gene is TRBJ1-5, the V gene TRBV18, with 10 bases aligning to TRBD1. Germline assignment: CDR1 KGHSH and CDR2 LQKENI. The V gene end was trimmed by 2 bases and the J gene end by 2 bases; junction bases not matched to a gene: 12. The CDR3 totals 19 residues.

The J gene is TRBJ2-1, the V gene TRBV6-6; D unclear. The germline V and J ends were trimmed by 5 bases and 0 bases, with 8 bases remaining between them. CDR3 length: 14 amino acids. Germline CDR1 MNHNY, CDR2 SVGAGI (reference sequence). The CDR3 bases are TGTGCCAGCAGTCCGGGTAACTCCTACAATGAGCAGTTCTTC. Translating gives CASSPGNSYNEQFF.

The chain carries TRBV6-2 or TRBV6-3 and TRBJ2-1, with 10 nucleotides matching TRBD2. Germline assignment: CDR1 MNHEY and CDR2 SVGEGT. The CDR3 totals 17 residues. Trimming removed 0 bases from V and 2 bases from J; junction bases left unmatched: 4. CDR3 region: CASSYSSGRTPYNEQFF. The CDR3 coding sequence is TGTGCCAGCAGTTACTCTAGCGGGAGGACCCCCTACAATGAGCAGTTCTTC.

The rearrangement uses TRBV18 and TRBJ2-2; 14 bases map to TRBD2. The V segment lost 6 bases and the J segment 6 bases; nucleotides outside the gene matches: 6. Germline V lookup: CDR1 KGHSH, CDR2 LQKENI. The CDR3 contains 16 residues. The CDR3 DNA reads TGTGCCAGCTCCCAGGGGACTAGCGGGAGCTCCGGGGAGCTGTTTTTT. This encodes CASSQGTSGSSGELFF.

The J gene is TRBJ2-1, the V gene TRBV7-2; D possibly corresponds to TRBD1 (6 bases). This CDR3 contains 15 residues. The V end was cut by 5 bases, the J end by 0 bases, with 11 bases between. CDR1 is SGHTA, CDR2 FQGNSA, per germline. The CDR3 nucleotides read TGTGCCAGCAGCCGGGACACCTACTCCTACAATGAGCAGTTCTTC. This gives the protein CASSRDTYSYNEQFF. The variable domain in full, with the rest retrieved from reference TRBV7-2 and TRBJ2-1, is GAGVSQSPSNKVTEKGKDVELRCDPISGHTALYWYRQSLGQGLEFLIYFQGNSAPDKSGLPSDRFSAERTGGSVSTLTIQRTQQEDSAVYLCASSRDTYSYNEQFFGPGTRLTVL.

This clone was picked up a small number of times. The rearrangement uses TRBV5-1 and TRBJ1-2, with TRBD1 identical over 7 bases. After removal of 2 bases from V and 6 bases from J, the junction contained 10 bases not matched to a gene. CDR1 is SGHRS and CDR2 is YFSETQ in the germline V gene. The CDR3 is 15 residues long. The CDR3 sequence is CASSFNRGTSDGYTF. The CDR3 nucleotides read TGCGCCAGCAGCTTCAACAGGGGAACCTCTGATGGCTACACCTTC.

In regard to this clone: Other DNA sequences in the sample encode the same CDR3. The chain uses TRBV7-2 and TRBJ2-7, with a weak D call TRBD2 (6 bases). Germline assignment: CDR1 SGHTA and CDR2 FQGNSA. V was cut by 3 bases and J by 2 bases, with 11 bases left in between. This CDR3 is built from 14 residues. CDR3 DNA: TGTGCCAGCAGCTTGGGACTGCAAACCTACGAGCAGTACTTC. Translation gives CASSLGLQTYEQYF.

This chain joins TRBV13 and TRBJ2-7; 11 bases fit TRBD1. The V gene's germline CDR1 is PRHDT and CDR2 FYEKMQ (reference sequence). Trimming took 5 bases from V and 5 from J; bases not matched to a gene: 5. This CDR3 comprises 14 residues. The CDR3 is CASSPGQGEHEQYF. The CDR3 DNA reads TGTGCCAGCAGCCCGGGACAGGGGGAACACGAGCAGTACTTC.

This chain connects TRBV27 to TRBJ2-3; 13 nucleotides agree with TRBD2. Germline-derived CDR1 and CDR2 are MNHEY and SMNVEV (reference sequence). V was pared by 6 bases and J by 3 bases, with 6 bases of the junction left unmatched. CDR3 length equals 16 residues. The CDR3, as DNA: TGTGCCAGCAGCCGCCCGGGACTAGCGGGAACAGATACGCAGTATTTT. It yields the protein CASSRPGLAGTDTQYF.

The chain combines TRBV27 with TRBJ1-3; D is undetermined. The CDR3 has 14 residues. Germline V gene sequence: CDR1 MNHEY, CDR2 SMNVEV (reference sequence). The V gene lost 0 bases and the J gene lost 0 bases, with 3 bases spanning the gap. The CDR3 DNA reads as TGTGCCAGCAGTTTATCTAGCTCTGGAAACACCATATATTTT. Its protein product is CASSLSSSGNTIYF.

V is TRBV5-1 and J is TRBJ2-1; 12 bases fit TRBD2. The junction had 5 bases not matched to a gene; V was cut back by 1 base and J by 9 bases. The CDR3 consists of 15 residues. The germline gives CDR1 SGHRS, CDR2 YFSETQ. CDR3 residues: CASSLSSGRAGEQFF. CDR3 nucleotide sequence: TGCGCCAGCAGCTTGTCTAGCGGGAGGGCTGGTGAGCAGTTCTTC.

The chain links TRBV6-5 to TRBJ2-1, with 7 bases aligning to TRBD1. The CDR3 covers 13 residues. V was clipped by 7 bases and J by 5 bases; unmatched bases: 5. The germline V gene has CDR1 MNHEY and CDR2 SVGAGI. The CDR3 protein is CASKGQDNNEQFF. In nucleotides, the CDR3 is TGTGCCAGCAAAGGACAGGATAACAATGAGCAGTTCTTC.

The chain has TRBV5-6 and TRBJ2-3; 7 positions agree with TRBD2. CDR1 is SGHDT and CDR2 is YYEEEE in the germline V gene. After removal of 1 base from V and 4 bases from J, the junction contained 6 bases not matched to a gene. This CDR3 contains 15 residues. CDR3 region: CASSLRYGRSDTQYF. CDR3 DNA: TGTGCCAGCAGCTTGCGATACGGGAGGTCAGATACGCAGTATTTT.

The sample holds one count of this clone. V and J are TRBV10-3 and TRBJ1-5; 7 bases align to TRBD1. The V gene's germline CDR1 is ENHRY and CDR2 SYGVKD. V trimming: 3 bases; J trimming: 5 bases; junction bases outside the gene matches: 1. The CDR3 runs to 13 residues. In DNA, the CDR3 is TGTGCCATCAGTGAACAGGGGTATCAGCCCCAGCATTTT. Its protein is CAISEQGYQPQHF.

The chain uses TRBV10-3 and TRBJ1-6; D not resolved. Germline V lookup: CDR1 ENHRY, CDR2 SYGVKD. The V and J ends lost 2 bases and 9 bases respectively, with 8 bases between them. This CDR3 contains 13 residues. The CDR3 here is CAISETAGSPLHF. The CDR3 nucleotides read TGTGCCATCAGTGAGACAGCAGGTTCACCCCTCCACTTT.

The V and J genes are TRBV6-1 and TRBJ1-5, with TRBD1 matching over 7 bases. The V segment lost 0 bases and the J segment 5 bases; nucleotides outside the gene matches: 7. The CDR3 sequence is 16 residues long. Germline assignment: CDR1 MNHNS and CDR2 SASEGT. The CDR3 nucleotides are TGTGCCAGCAGTGAAGCGCAAGACAGGGAGGATCAGCCCCAGCATTTT. This sequence encodes CASSEAQDREDQPQHF.

This chain connects TRBV2 to TRBJ2-7, with 8 bases lining up with TRBD1. The V segment lost 9 bases and the J segment 3 bases; nucleotides outside the gene matches: 4. Germline V CDR1 and CDR2: SNHLY, FYNNEI. The CDR3 length is 12 residues. The CDR3 DNA reads TGTGCCAGTGGACAGGGTCACTACGAGCAGTACTTC. Translated, it gives CASGQGHYEQYF. Complete variable domain (other parts from reference TRBV2 and TRBJ2-7): EPEVTQTPSHQVTQMGQEVILRCVPISNHLYFYWYRQILGQKVEFLVSFYNNEISEKSEIFDDQFSVERPDGSNFTLKIRSTKLEDSAMYFCASGQGHYEQYFGPGTRLTVT.

The CDR3 DNA reads TGCGCCAGCAGCGCTCGACTAGCGGGAGCAGGGGACAATGAGCAGTTCTTC. It encodes CASSARLAGAGDNEQFF. The J gene is TRBJ2-1, the V gene TRBV4-3; TRBD2 matches 12 bases. Germline CDR1 and CDR2: LGHNA and YSLEER. V shed 5 bases and J 5 bases; nucleotides not matched to a gene: 10. The CDR3 is made up of 17 amino acids.

CDR3 bases: TGTGCCAGCAGTCTAGGGGGAACCGGAGCTTTCTTT. Encoded protein: CASSLGGTGAFF. The rearrangement joins TRBV28 to TRBJ1-1; weak D call: TRBD1 (6 bases). The germline CDR1 and CDR2 sequences are MDHEN and SYDVKM. Trimming took 5 bases from V and 10 from J, leaving 14 bases between them. There are 12 residues in the CDR3.

This chain links TRBV5-5 with TRBJ2-1, with TRBD2 matching over 10 bases. CDR1 is SGHKS and CDR2 is YYEKEE in the germline V gene (reference sequence). J was trimmed by 5 bases and V by 1 base; bases with no gene match: 12. This CDR3 has 18 residues. The CDR3 sequence is CASSLKTWTSGANNEQFF. The CDR3 DNA is TGTGCCAGCAGCTTGAAAACCTGGACTAGCGGAGCGAACAATGAGCAGTTCTTC.

The rearrangement joins TRBV18 to TRBJ2-1, with 7 nucleotides matching TRBD2. V shed 4 bases, J shed 3 bases, and the junction held 6 bases outside the gene matches. Germline CDR1 and CDR2: KGHSH and LQKENI. The CDR3 consists of 15 residues. This chain's CDR3 is CASSLAGVVYNEQFF. In DNA, the CDR3 is TGTGCCAGCTCACTCGCGGGAGTCGTCTACAATGAGCAGTTCTTC.

This chain joins TRBV6-5 and TRBJ1-1, with D uncertain. The germline V gene encodes CDR1 MNHEY and CDR2 SVGAGI. Trimming stripped 2 bases from V and 6 bases from J, with 7 bases between. The CDR3 has 12 residues. CDR3 protein: CASSYRGSEAFF. CDR3 DNA sequence: TGTGCCAGCAGTTACCGAGGGTCTGAAGCTTTCTTT.

This rearrangement joins TRBV19 to TRBJ2-7; 12 positions agree with TRBD2. The CDR3 is 14 residues long. Germline V lookup: CDR1 LNHDA, CDR2 SQIVND (reference sequence). The V segment lost 6 bases and the J segment 3 bases; nucleotides outside the gene matches: 3. CDR3 amino acids: CASRRTSGVYEQYF. As DNA, the CDR3 is TGTGCCAGTAGGAGGACTAGCGGGGTCTACGAGCAGTACTTC.